One sample yielded the 32 T cell receptor beta chains listed below, sequenced in a study of T cell responses to AZD1222 COVID-19 vaccine. The table came from immunoSEQ multiplex PCR; TCRdb's copy has only in-frame clones and leaves some out. The sample lists 69,000 or so clones; approximately 90% were seen once. The input for sequencing was peripheral blood, taken 28 days after the second dose of the MenACWY control vaccine. These receptors all stem from an adult who received the MenACWY meningococcal vaccine as a control.

The chain employs TRBV10-3 and TRBJ2-3, with a weak D call TRBD2 (5 bases). V lost 0 bases to trimming and J lost 7 bases, with 14 bases between them. The CDR3 has 15 residues. Germline V gives CDR1 ENHRY, CDR2 SYGVKD. The CDR3 here is CAISESNGGGHTQYF. Written as DNA, the CDR3 is TGTGCCATCAGTGAGTCGAACGGTGGAGGCCATACGCAGTATTTT.

The chain is built from TRBV18 and TRBJ2-2, with 13 positions matching TRBD2. With V trimmed by 4 bases and J by 1 base, 6 bases remained unmatched. Looked up from germline, CDR1 is KGHSH and CDR2 is LQKENI. This CDR3 region has 18 residues. The CDR3 DNA follows: TGTGCCAGCTCACGACCGGGACTAGCGGGACAGAACACCGGGGAGCTGTTTTTT. Protein sequence: CASSRPGLAGQNTGELFF.

The rearrangement uses TRBV10-2 and TRBJ2-7; D possibly corresponds to TRBD2 (5 bases). The CDR3 spans 13 residues. V gave up 6 bases and J gave up 2 bases, with 11 bases separating them. Germline CDR1 reads WSHSY; CDR2 reads SAAADI. CDR3 sequence reads: CASRGFGTYEQYF. The CDR3 DNA reads TGCGCCAGCAGGGGGTTCGGGACCTACGAGCAGTACTTC.

The V and J genes are TRBV14 and TRBJ1-1; D remains ambiguous. The CDR3 covers 13 residues. Germline lookup yields CDR1 SGHDN and CDR2 FVKESK. V gave up 3 bases and J gave up 2 bases, with 7 bases separating them. CDR3 region: CASSQLANTEAFF. The CDR3 DNA sequence: TGTGCCAGCAGCCAGCTGGCCAACACTGAAGCTTTCTTT.

The V gene is TRBV12-3 or TRBV12-4, the J gene TRBJ1-5; D is ambiguous. V lost 6 bases and J lost 3, with 9 bases in between. This CDR3 is 13 amino acids long. The CDR3 DNA sequence: TGTGCCAGCAGACTGTCGTCCAATCAGCCCCAGCATTTT. It specifies CASRLSSNQPQHF.

J is TRBJ2-2 and V is TRBV30; the D gene is possibly TRBD2 (6 bases). V was trimmed by 3 bases and J by 7 bases, leaving 6 bases between them. The CDR3 has 11 amino acids. Germline V lookup: CDR1 GTSNPN, CDR2 SVGIG (reference sequence). This chain's CDR3 is CAWSGGGELFF. The CDR3 region has the DNA TGTGCCTGGAGCGGGGGCGGGGAGCTGTTTTTT.

The J gene is TRBJ2-1, the V gene TRBV3-1 (or the pseudogene TRBV3-2); TRBD2 matches 11 bases. The CDR3 spans 17 residues. Germline CDR1 is LGHDT and CDR2 is YNNKEL (reference sequence). The trim removed 4 bases at V and 0 bases at J, leaving 5 bases unmatched. The CDR3 loop is CASSPSTSGSSYNEQFF. Here the CDR3 DNA reads TGTGCCAGCAGCCCCTCTACTAGCGGGAGCTCCTACAATGAGCAGTTCTTC.

This sequence joins TRBV2 and TRBJ2-7; D is tentatively TRBD1 or TRBD2 (5 bases each). CDR1 is SNHLY, CDR2 FYNNEI, per germline. The CDR3 covers 13 residues. V was cut by 5 bases and J by 1 base, with 9 bases left in between. The CDR3 is CASSPGRSYEQYF. DNA for the CDR3: TGTGCCAGCAGTCCGGGACGGTCCTACGAGCAGTACTTC.

This clone occurred once. The chain links TRBV5-1 to TRBJ1-4; D unclear. Germline CDR1 is SGHRS and CDR2 is YFSETQ. The CDR3 is made up of 14 amino acids. The V gene lost 2 bases and the J gene lost 8 bases, with 13 bases spanning the gap. The CDR3 here is CASSFGGPGEKLFF. The CDR3 DNA sequence: TGCGCCAGCAGCTTCGGCGGCCCGGGCGAAAAACTGTTTTTT.

J is TRBJ2-3 and V is TRBV5-1; 11 nucleotides line up with TRBD2. V shed 2 bases, J shed 2 bases, and the junction held 7 bases outside the gene matches. Germline V lookup: CDR1 SGHRS, CDR2 YFSETQ. The length of the CDR3 is 17 residues. CDR3 sequence: CASSFQASGGTTDTQYF. The CDR3 bases are TGCGCCAGCAGCTTCCAGGCTAGCGGGGGGACCACAGATACGCAGTATTTT.

The chain has TRBV29-1 and TRBJ1-1; no definite D call. V was clipped by 5 bases and J by 10 bases, with 11 bases between them. This CDR3 spans 10 amino acids. From germline, CDR1 is SQVTM and CDR2 ANQGSEA. In DNA, the CDR3 is TGCAGCGTTAGGACCCCGGGAGCTTTCTTT. Translation: CSVRTPGAFF.

The table lists this clone with a count of one. The chain employs TRBV7-6 and TRBJ1-6; D is ambiguous. This CDR3 is 14 amino acids long. Trimming took 1 base from V and 7 from J, leaving 8 bases between them. Germline CDR1 and CDR2: SGHVS and FNYEAQ. CDR3 sequence reads: CASSLDRANSPLHF. For the CDR3, the DNA is TGTGCCAGCAGCTTAGACAGAGCGAATTCACCCCTCCACTTT.

In the case of this clone: The junction and the germline gene differ at one end; a read error may be behind it. CDR3 in DNA: TGTGCCAGCGCACCCGAGAGCGGGCGGTCCGAGCAGTACTTC. This encodes CASAPESGRSEQYF. The J gene is TRBJ2-7, the V gene TRBV18; tentatively, D is TRBD2 (6 bases). Germline loops: CDR1 KGHSH, CDR2 LQKENI. CDR3 size: 14 residues.

This chain connects TRBV4-1 to TRBJ2-2; D is uncertain. Germline values: CDR1 MGHRA, CDR2 YSYEKL. The CDR3 is made up of 14 amino acids. V was trimmed by 0 bases and J by 6 bases, leaving 8 bases between them. CDR3 sequence reads: CASSQEWAAGELFF. The CDR3 DNA reads TGCGCCAGCAGCCAAGAGTGGGCGGCCGGGGAGCTGTTTTTT.

This clone was picked up a small number of times. The chain combines TRBV6-1 with TRBJ1-2; 11 bases line up with TRBD1. This CDR3 spans 15 amino acids. Germline CDR1 reads MNHNS; CDR2 reads SASEGT. With V trimmed by 1 base and J by 7 bases, 5 bases remained unmatched. The CDR3 reads CASSEEDRGRGGYTF. The CDR3 DNA sequence: TGTGCCAGCAGTGAAGAGGACAGGGGGCGCGGTGGCTACACCTTC.

The chain couples TRBV7-8 to TRBJ2-1; no clear D gene. V lost 8 bases and J lost 3, with 11 bases in between. The CDR3 contains 13 residues. CDR1 SGHVS and CDR2 FQNEAQ come from the germline V gene. The CDR3 region is CASLKGHYNEQFF. The CDR3 nucleotides are TGTGCCAGCTTAAAAGGTCACTACAATGAGCAGTTCTTC.

The genes are TRBV5-1 and TRBJ2-7; 8 nucleotides match TRBD1. This CDR3 region has 14 residues. Germline CDR1 and CDR2: SGHRS and YFSETQ. The V segment lost 0 bases and the J segment 2 bases; nucleotides outside the gene matches: 1. CDR3 amino acids: CASSLDRGTYEQYF. DNA for the CDR3: TGCGCCAGCAGCTTGGACAGGGGGACCTACGAGCAGTACTTC.

The chain combines TRBV28 with TRBJ1-5, with 8 bases identical to TRBD1. The J segment lost 2 bases and the V segment lost 4 bases, leaving 16 bases of the junction unmatched. Germline V gene sequence: CDR1 MDHEN, CDR2 SYDVKM. The CDR3 is made up of 19 amino acids. The CDR3 sequence: CASSSPHPDRASGNQPQHF. The CDR3 DNA sequence: TGTGCCAGCAGTTCCCCCCACCCGGACAGGGCTAGCGGCAATCAGCCCCAGCATTTT.

V and J are TRBV7-2 and TRBJ1-1; the D is unclear. The V end lost 5 bases, the J end lost 1 base, and 8 bases lay between the germline ends. This CDR3 contains 13 residues. The germline gives CDR1 SGHTA, CDR2 FQGNSA. The CDR3 DNA is TGTGCCAGCAGCACTTGGACGAACACTGAAGCTTTCTTT. It codes for CASSTWTNTEAFF.

The chain couples TRBV20-1 to TRBJ2-7; TRBD1 might be the D (6 bases). The CDR3 loop spans 11 amino acids. V lost 6 bases and J 3 bases, leaving 9 bases between the germline ends. Germline values: CDR1 DFQATT, CDR2 SNEGSKA (reference sequence). Here the CDR3 DNA reads TGCAGTGCCCCGGACAGCTACGAGCAGTACTTC. Residues: CSAPDSYEQYF.

This clone has just a few counts. The gene calls are TRBV4-1 and TRBJ2-7, with D possibly called TRBD1 or TRBD2 (6 bases each). Germline CDR1 reads MGHRA; CDR2 reads YSYEKL. Trimming took 1 base from V and 2 from J, leaving 18 bases between them. This CDR3 comprises 17 residues. CDR3 sequence reads: CASSQGRRGSQPYEQYF. The CDR3 DNA reads as TGCGCCAGCAGCCAAGGGCGGAGGGGGAGCCAACCCTACGAGCAGTACTTC.

The chain has TRBV4-3 and TRBJ2-2; D unclear. The CDR3 has 14 amino acids. Germline assignment: CDR1 LGHNA and CDR2 YSLEER. V was shortened by 3 bases and J by 1 base, with 6 bases between the two germline ends. The CDR3 bases are TGCGCCAGCAGCCAGAGAGTGAACACCGGGGAGCTGTTTTTT. Its translation is CASSQRVNTGELFF.

The genes are TRBV7-2 and TRBJ2-1; 10 bases line up with TRBD2. From germline, CDR1 is SGHTA and CDR2 FQGNSA. The V segment lost 5 bases and the J segment 7 bases; nucleotides outside the gene matches: 8. The CDR3 totals 15 residues. The CDR3 here is CASSTSSGRQNEQFF. The CDR3 DNA reads as TGTGCCAGCAGCACCTCTAGCGGGAGACAGAATGAGCAGTTCTTC.

The rearrangement uses TRBV24-1 and TRBJ2-1; 10 nucleotides match TRBD1. Trimming took 7 bases from V and 2 from J; bases not matched to a gene: 4. In germline, CDR1 is KGHDR, CDR2 SFDVKD. There are 15 residues in the CDR3. The chain's CDR3 is CATRPGTGAYNEQFF. The CDR3 region has the DNA TGTGCCACCAGGCCCGGGACAGGGGCCTACAATGAGCAGTTCTTC.

The chain recombines TRBV18 with TRBJ1-1, with TRBD1 identical over 7 bases. Germline V CDR1 and CDR2: KGHSH, LQKENI. This CDR3 region has 15 residues. J gave up 0 bases and V 4 bases, and 5 bases lay outside the gene matches. The CDR3 sequence: CASSLETGLNTEAFF. For the CDR3, the DNA is TGTGCCAGCTCACTTGAGACAGGGTTGAACACTGAAGCTTTCTTT.

The chain carries TRBV7-8 and TRBJ2-7, with D uncertain. Germline V gene data show CDR1 as SGHVS and CDR2 as FQNEAQ. Trimming took off 5 bases at V and 0 bases at J, with 23 bases between the two ends. The CDR3 has 18 amino acids. Here the CDR3 reads CASSLVRPDSYTSYEQYF. CDR3 DNA: TGTGCCAGCAGCCTGGTTAGGCCCGACTCCTACACCTCCTACGAGCAGTACTTC.

This clone was observed a few times. The chain has TRBV10-1 and TRBJ2-7; the D call may be TRBD1 or TRBD2 (5 bases each). Trimming took 3 bases from V and 7 from J, leaving 16 bases between them. This CDR3 has 14 residues. Looked up from germline, CDR1 is WNHNN and CDR2 is SYGVQD (reference sequence). The CDR3 region has the DNA TGCGCCAGCAGTGACGGGACCACCTACGAAGAGCAGTACTTC. This sequence encodes CASSDGTTYEEQYF.

The rearrangement links TRBV11-3 to TRBJ2-2, with D maybe TRBD2 (5 bases). CDR1 and CDR2 from the germline V gene are SGHNT and YENEEA. The CDR3 has 13 residues. V was trimmed by 1 base and J by 6 bases, leaving 6 bases between them. The CDR3 coding sequence is TGTGCCAGCAGCTTAGGAGCGGCCGGGGAGCTGTTTTTT. Encoded protein: CASSLGAAGELFF.

V is TRBV27 and J is TRBJ1-6; D perhaps matches TRBD1 (5 bases). Trimming removed 6 bases at V and 6 bases at J, with 15 bases between. The CDR3 runs 15 residues. Germline V gene data show CDR1 as MNHEY and CDR2 as SMNVEV (reference sequence). The CDR3 bases are TGTGCCAGCAGACCAATCGGGGGTATTAATTCACCCCTCCACTTT. Translated: CASRPIGGINSPLHF.

The chain combines TRBV18 with TRBJ1-2; a possible D gene is TRBD1 (6 bases). The V gene lost 1 base and the J gene lost 5 bases, with 17 bases spanning the gap. This CDR3 is 16 amino acids long. Germline values: CDR1 KGHSH, CDR2 LQKENI. CDR3 sequence (DNA): TGTGCCAGCTCACCACAGGCAACCGGGACAAATTATGGCTACACCTTC. It translates to CASSPQATGTNYGYTF.

This rearrangement joins TRBV28 to TRBJ2-1, with D maybe TRBD2 (5 bases). The V end lost 6 bases, the J end lost 10 bases, and 13 bases lay between the germline ends. This CDR3 spans 12 amino acids. Germline values: CDR1 MDHEN, CDR2 SYDVKM. The CDR3 loop reads CASRPSAGEQFF. The CDR3, as DNA: TGTGCCAGCAGACCTTCGGCGGGCGAGCAGTTCTTC.

The chain employs TRBV6-2 or TRBV6-3 and TRBJ1-5, with 9 positions matching TRBD1. CDR1 is MNHEY, CDR2 SVGEGT, per germline. V shed 8 bases and J 0 bases; nucleotides not matched to a gene: 8. This CDR3 is 16 amino acids long. CDR3 protein: CASGPDRGYSNQPQHF. In nucleotides, the CDR3 is TGTGCCAGCGGCCCGGACAGGGGCTATAGCAATCAGCCCCAGCATTTT.